Below are 30 T cell receptor beta chains sequenced from a single sample in a study of radiotherapy plus CTLA-4 blockade in lung cancer (dated by TCRdb to between 2017 and 2018). The method behind the library was the immunoSEQ multiplex PCR assay. Sourced from immuneACCESS, this table was stored by TCRdb with only in-frame sequences that have V and J called. A share of the clones is absent; for the studies checked, an unresolved V gene accounts for under half, and the remainder has no known explanation. Within this sample are about 59,000 clones, with 72% of them counted one time only. Of the sample, about 8.3% falls within the top ten clones. Sequencing used peripheral blood, obtained from a patient treated with radiotherapy plus ipilimumab. The receptors here all came from a human donor with non-small cell lung cancer whose response to radiotherapy plus ipilimumab could not be evaluated.

The chain employs TRBV11-2 and TRBJ2-5; D remains ambiguous. The end of the DNA is better explained by TRBJ2-7, so the J call may be wrong. CDR1 and CDR2 (germline): SGHAT, FQNNGV. The CDR3 contains 14 residues. CDR3 DNA: TGTGCCAGCAGCTTAGGGCTGTGGGTTAGCGAGCAGTACTTC. This sequence encodes CASSLGLWVSEQYF.

Relative to its sample, this clone is medium-sized. This chain uses TRBV5-8 with TRBJ2-7, with 9 bases fitting TRBD2. From germline, CDR1 is SGHTS and CDR2 YDEGEE. The CDR3 spans 16 residues. V trimming: 6 bases; J trimming: 0 bases; junction bases outside the gene matches: 10. CDR3 sequence: CASKDSQGLASYEQYF. CDR3 coding DNA: TGTGCCAGCAAGGACTCTCAGGGACTAGCCTCCTACGAGCAGTACTTC.

This rearrangement joins TRBV6-6 to TRBJ1-6; possible D gene TRBD1, 6 bases. Germline CDR1 is MNHNY and CDR2 is SVGAGI (reference sequence). Trimming removed 2 bases from V and 5 bases from J, with 13 bases in between. This CDR3 is 16 amino acids long. The CDR3 loop reads CASSYQGPADNSPLHF. The CDR3 nucleotides read TGTGCCAGCAGTTACCAGGGGCCCGCGGATAATTCACCCCTCCACTTT.

This clone qualifies as medium-sized. This rearrangement joins TRBV28 to TRBJ2-1; unclear D gene. CDR3 length: 12 amino acids. V was cut by 6 bases and J by 9 bases, with 12 bases left in between. Germline V lookup: CDR1 MDHEN, CDR2 SYDVKM. This CDR3 is CASRPLSGEQFF. The DNA for the CDR3 is TGTGCCAGCAGACCCCTATCTGGTGAGCAGTTCTTC.

The rearrangement links TRBV11-2 to TRBJ1-3, with 7 bases matching TRBD1. Looked up from germline, CDR1 is SGHAT and CDR2 is FQNNGV. V lost 2 bases and J lost 2; bases outside the gene matches: 6. CDR3 length equals 16 residues. The CDR3 reads CASSLTDRDPGNTIYF. CDR3 bases: TGTGCCAGCAGCTTAACTGACAGGGACCCTGGAAACACCATATATTTT.

V and J are TRBV2 and TRBJ2-6, with 9 positions matching TRBD1. The CDR3 is 17 residues long. Germline lookup yields CDR1 SNHLY and CDR2 FYNNEI. Losses at the gene ends were 6 bases for V and 2 bases for J; bases not matched to a gene: 8. The CDR3 bases are TGTGCCAGCAGGGACAGGGGTGGTATCCCTGGGGCCAACGTCCTGACTTTC. It codes for CASRDRGGIPGANVLTF. Using reference TRBV2 and TRBJ2-6 for the parts outside the CDR3, the full variable domain is EPEVTQTPSHQVTQMGQEVILRCVPISNHLYFYWYRQILGQKVEFLVSFYNNEISEKSEIFDDQFSVERPDGSNFTLKIRSTKLEDSAMYFCASRDRGGIPGANVLTFGAGSRLTVL.

This clone was counted between two and nine times. The chain uses TRBV5-1 and TRBJ1-4; 7 bases are shared with TRBD1. Germline V gene lookup returns CDR1 SGHRS and CDR2 YFSETQ. The CDR3 is 15 amino acids. V shed 4 bases and J 1 base; nucleotides not matched to a gene: 4. The CDR3 DNA reads as TGCGCCAGCAGCCCTCGACAGGGAACTAATGAAAAACTGTTTTTT. Encoded protein: CASSPRQGTNEKLFF.

The CDR3 nucleotides read TGCAGCGCCGGGACAGGGGGCGGAGGCTACACCTTC. Protein product: CSAGTGGGGYTF. The rearrangement links TRBV29-1 to TRBJ1-2; 12 bases are a match to TRBD1. V lost 7 bases, J lost 8 bases, and 5 bases stayed unmatched. Germline assignment: CDR1 SQVTM and CDR2 ANQGSEA. The CDR3 is 12 amino acids.

V usage is TRBV9 and J usage is TRBJ2-1, with D unclear. Germline V gene lookup returns CDR1 SGDLS and CDR2 YYNGEE. The CDR3 contains 15 residues. With 3 bases removed from V and 7 bases from J, the gap between germline ends came to 17 bases. Written as DNA, the CDR3 is TGTGCCAGCAGCGCGAGCCCCATCATGTGGAATGAGCAGTTCTTC. Translated, it gives CASSASPIMWNEQFF. The full variable domain, its missing parts supplied by reference TRBV9 and TRBJ2-1, is DSGVTQTPKHLITATGQRVTLRCSPRSGDLSVYWYQQSLDQGLQFLIQYYNGEERAKGNILERFSAQQFPDLHSELNLSSLELGDSALYFCASSASPIMWNEQFFGPGTRLTVL.

This chain uses TRBV5-6 with TRBJ1-1; maybe TRBD1 (5 bases). The V end was cut by 4 bases, the J end by 3 bases, with 16 bases between. In germline, CDR1 is SGHDT, CDR2 YYEEEE. The CDR3 is 15 amino acids. The CDR3, as DNA: TGTGCCAGCAGCCGATTTTGGCAGGGATACACTGAAGCTTTCTTT. It specifies CASSRFWQGYTEAFF. Full variable domain (missing parts from reference TRBV5-6 and TRBJ1-1): DAGVTQSPTHLIKTRGQQVTLRCSPKSGHDTVSWYQQALGQGPQFIFQYYEEEERQRGNFPDRFSGHQFPNYSSELNVNALLLGDSALYLCASSRFWQGYTEAFFGQGTRLTVV.

The genes are TRBV5-4 and TRBJ2-7; 9 bases fit TRBD2. The ends lost 1 base at V and 2 bases at J; junction bases unmatched: 7. The CDR3 contains 16 residues. Germline V lookup: CDR1 SGHNT, CDR2 YYREEE (reference sequence). In nucleotides, the CDR3 is TGTGCCAGCAGCTTGTGGGCTAGCGGGGCTGCCTACGAGCAGTACTTC. This translates into CASSLWASGAAYEQYF.

This chain connects TRBV9 to TRBJ2-2; 7 bases map to TRBD2. Germline-derived CDR1 and CDR2 are SGDLS and YYNGEE. The CDR3 has 15 amino acids. The V gene end was trimmed by 1 base and the J gene end by 3 bases; junction bases not matched to a gene: 3. CDR3 region: CASSVRAGDTGELFF. The DNA of the CDR3 is TGTGCCAGCAGCGTACGGGCGGGGGACACCGGGGAGCTGTTTTTT.

This clone was found once. The rearrangement joins TRBV27 to TRBJ1-2; 8 bases align to TRBD1. V gave up 6 bases and J gave up 4 bases; unmatched junction bases: 4. The CDR3 has 13 residues. Per germline, CDR1 MNHEY and CDR2 SMNVEV (reference sequence). The CDR3 sequence: CASSSGGLYGYTF. Here the CDR3 DNA reads TGTGCCAGCAGCTCAGGGGGCCTCTATGGCTACACCTTC.

This chain connects TRBV10-1 to TRBJ2-7; TRBD2 matches at 13 bases. The germline CDR1 and CDR2 sequences are WNHNN and SYGVQD (reference sequence). The trim removed 10 bases at V and 5 bases at J, leaving 5 bases unmatched. The CDR3 contains 13 residues. The CDR3: CATGTSGTHEQYF. For the CDR3, the DNA is TGCGCCACCGGGACTAGCGGGACCCACGAGCAGTACTTC.

The CDR3 loop reads CASSTGLDLASDTQYF. Here the CDR3 DNA reads TGCGCCAGCAGCACCGGACTCGACCTTGCCTCAGATACGCAGTATTTT. V is TRBV5-1 and J is TRBJ2-3, with D possibly being TRBD2 (5 bases). V lost 4 bases to trimming and J lost 4 bases, with 19 bases between them. The CDR3 covers 16 residues. Germline assignment: CDR1 SGHRS and CDR2 YFSETQ. The variable domain in full, completed from reference TRBV5-1 and TRBJ2-3, reads KAGVTQTPRYLIKTRGQQVTLSCSPISGHRSVSWYQQTPGQGLQFLFEYFSETQRNKGNFPGRFSGRQFSNSRSEMNVSTLELGDSALYLCASSTGLDLASDTQYFGPGTRLTVL.

The chain carries TRBV29-1 and TRBJ1-1, with TRBD1 matching 9 bases. This CDR3 has 13 amino acids. Germline V gives CDR1 SQVTM, CDR2 ANQGSEA. V shed 4 bases and J 4 bases; nucleotides not matched to a gene: 4. CDR3 sequence: CSVGQGVGTEAFF. The DNA for the CDR3 is TGCAGCGTTGGACAGGGGGTGGGCACTGAAGCTTTCTTT.

The sample holds many counts of this clone. The rearrangement links TRBV6-1 to TRBJ1-2; a possible D gene is TRBD1 (6 bases). This CDR3 has 14 residues. The germline V gene has CDR1 MNHNS and CDR2 SASEGT. The V end was cut by 8 bases, the J end by 4 bases, with 17 bases between. In DNA form, the CDR3 reads TGTGCCAGCCGGACAGTTCACCATCCCTATGGCTACACCTTC. Its translation is CASRTVHHPYGYTF.

The chain carries TRBV6-5 and TRBJ1-1; D remains ambiguous. The germline V gene encodes CDR1 MNHEY and CDR2 SVGAGI. Trimming pared 5 bases from V and 0 bases from J, leaving 10 bases between. The length of the CDR3 is 14 residues. The CDR3 loop is CASSLTFMNTEAFF. The CDR3 DNA is TGTGCCAGCAGTCTAACTTTCATGAACACTGAAGCTTTCTTT.

This clone showed up just once. The chain couples TRBV18 to TRBJ2-1, with TRBD2 identical over 9 bases. Germline V gives CDR1 KGHSH, CDR2 LQKENI. With 2 bases clipped from V and 4 bases from J, the junction kept 9 bases outside the gene matches. The CDR3 loop spans 17 amino acids. In DNA form, the CDR3 reads TGTGCCAGCTCACCATCTGTGGCTAGCGGGACGTACAATGAGCAGTTCTTC. This gives the protein CASSPSVASGTYNEQFF.

For the CDR3, the DNA is TGTGCCAGCAGTACCCAAGGGGCCATCTACGGCTACACCTTC. This codes for CASSTQGAIYGYTF. The chain combines TRBV6-1 with TRBJ1-2, with TRBD1 as a possible D gene (5 bases). The V gene lost 5 bases and the J gene lost 8 bases, with 18 bases spanning the gap. The CDR3 is made up of 14 amino acids. The V gene's germline CDR1 is MNHNS and CDR2 SASEGT.

This chain connects TRBV6-5 to TRBJ2-2; maybe TRBD1 (5 bases). The V and J ends lost 6 bases and 1 base respectively, with 9 bases between them. The CDR3 contains 14 residues. Germline CDR1 MNHEY, CDR2 SVGAGI. The CDR3 sequence is CASRIQENTGELFF. In DNA, the CDR3 is TGTGCCAGCAGGATACAGGAGAACACCGGGGAGCTGTTTTTT.

This sequence joins TRBV5-4 and TRBJ2-5; TRBD2 aligns across 8 bases. Germline-derived CDR1 and CDR2 are SGHNT and YYREEE (reference sequence). V lost 3 bases to trimming and J lost 3 bases; unmatched junction nucleotides: 4. The CDR3 length is 14 residues. The CDR3 reads CASSSVSGKETQYF. CDR3 nucleotide sequence: TGTGCCAGCAGCTCGGTTAGCGGGAAAGAGACCCAGTACTTC.

This chain links TRBV5-4 with TRBJ1-2, with D perhaps TRBD1 (6 bases). Germline CDR1 SGHNT, CDR2 YYREEE (reference sequence). V was trimmed by 5 bases and J by 2 bases, leaving 16 bases between them. The CDR3 length is 15 residues. CDR3 nucleotides: TGTGCCAGCAGTTTACAGGCAACAGGGAACTATGGCTACACCTTC. Its protein product is CASSLQATGNYGYTF.

The rearrangement links TRBV6-6 to TRBJ1-1, with 8 nucleotides matching TRBD1. This CDR3 spans 13 amino acids. V trimming: 6 bases; J trimming: 5 bases; junction bases outside the gene matches: 5. The V gene's germline CDR1 is MNHNY and CDR2 SVGAGI (reference sequence). The CDR3 DNA is TGTGCCAGCAGCCTAGACAGGGGTACTGAAGCTTTCTTT. It yields the protein CASSLDRGTEAFF.

The CDR3 coding sequence is TGTGCCAGCAGCGCAATGAGGACTAGCCGATCCTACAATGAGCAGTTCTTC. Its protein is CASSAMRTSRSYNEQFF. The chain has TRBV9 and TRBJ2-1; 8 bases align to TRBD2. The CDR3 sequence is 17 residues long. Germline loops: CDR1 SGDLS, CDR2 YYNGEE. The junction had 9 bases not matched to a gene; V was cut back by 3 bases and J by 1 base.

This clone was observed a handful of times. CDR3 sequence reads: CASSLARGRLFGNQPQHF. The CDR3, as DNA: TGTGCCAGCAGCTTAGCGCGGGGCCGACTCTTTGGGAATCAGCCCCAGCATTTT. The rearrangement uses TRBV11-1 and TRBJ1-5, with D possibly matching TRBD1 (5 bases). The germline gives CDR1 SGHAT, CDR2 FQDESV (reference sequence). Trimming took 0 bases from V and 4 from J, leaving 19 bases between them. This CDR3 has 18 residues.

This clone was seen a single time. V usage is TRBV2 and J usage is TRBJ2-2, with D maybe TRBD1 (6 bases). The length of the CDR3 is 14 residues. V was clipped by 6 bases and J by 9 bases, with 17 bases between them. Germline CDR1 and CDR2: SNHLY and FYNNEI. CDR3: CASRDAGVYRELFF. Here the CDR3 DNA reads TGTGCCAGCAGAGATGCAGGGGTTTACCGGGAGCTGTTTTTT.

The chain is built from TRBV5-1 and TRBJ1-4, with no clear D. V shed 1 base and J shed 7 bases, with 11 bases lying between them. Germline V gives CDR1 SGHRS, CDR2 YFSETQ. This CDR3 region has 14 residues. The CDR3 spells CASSLSGVGEKLFF. CDR3 nucleotide sequence: TGCGCCAGCAGCTTGTCCGGGGTTGGTGAAAAACTGTTTTTT.

This clone was seen many times. The chain employs TRBV6-6 and TRBJ1-3, with D tentatively TRBD1 (6 bases). V was trimmed by 5 bases and J by 4 bases, leaving 9 bases between them. Germline V CDR1 and CDR2: MNHNY, SVGAGI (reference sequence). This CDR3 contains 13 residues. The CDR3 spells CASSPGQGNTIYF. The CDR3 DNA follows: TGTGCCAGCAGTCCTGGACAGGGAAACACCATATATTTT.

This clone was recorded only once. V and J are TRBV30 and TRBJ1-2, with D possibly matching TRBD1 (6 bases). The length of the CDR3 is 13 residues. The germline gives CDR1 GTSNPN, CDR2 SVGIG (reference sequence). V gave up 2 bases and J gave up 5 bases, with 12 bases separating them. The DNA for the CDR3 is TGTGCCTGGAGTAAGCCAGGGGCGTATGGCTACACCTTC. Translating it yields CAWSKPGAYGYTF.